Listed below are T cell receptor beta chains from one sample, sequenced in a study of CD8 T cells in ankylosing spondylitis. A single record per CDR3 protein comes from TCRdb applying MiXCR to the 5' RACE reads. The sample has around 300,000 distinct CDR3 sequences, 20% seen once. Specimen: blood, either unsorted or a sorted T cell fraction (not recorded which). These receptors were obtained from a female donor with ankylosing spondylitis or in good health (not recorded which). CDR3s include the opening cysteine and the closing phenylalanine or tryptophan. A D gene is named only where the DNA matches it firmly. Clone size, where shown, is once, few, many, or a class for clones that have expanded.

D gene | J gene | clone size | V gene | CDR3 protein | CDR3 DNA
TRBD1 | TRBJ2-5 | few | TRBV7-2 | CASSLIDRGSAQYF | TGTGCCAGCAGCTTAATCGACAGGGGATCAGCCCAGTACTTC
. | TRBJ2-1 | . | TRBV7-8 | CASSLGTGTLSF | TGTGCCAGCAGCTTAGGGACCGGGACCCTGAGCTTC
TRBD1 | TRBJ1-5 | few | TRBV20-1 | CSARSYLQGSNQPQHF | TGCAGTGCTAGATCATACTTACAGGGGAGCAATCAGCCCCAGCATTTT
TRBD2 | TRBJ2-1 | . | TRBV20-1 | CSARDAAAGAYNEQFF | TGCAGTGCTAGAGATGCGGCAGCGGGAGCCTACAATGAGCAGTTCTTC
TRBD2 | TRBJ2-2 | . | TRBV10-1 | CASSESIAGGPGELFF | TGCGCCAGCAGTGAGTCGATAGCGGGAGGGCCCGGGGAGCTGTTTTTT
. | TRBJ1-6 | . | TRBV20-1 | CSARDGAPTKLNSPLHF | TGCAGTGCTAGAGATGGAGCTCCGACAAAACTAAATTCACCCCTCCACTTT
. | TRBJ2-2 | . | TRBV18 | CASSPTQGTGELFF | TGTGCCAGCTCACCAACACAGGGAACCGGGGAGCTGTTTTTT
. | TRBJ1-4 | many | TRBV5-1 | CASSLRPNEKLFF | TGCGCCAGCAGCTTGAGGCCTAATGAAAAACTGTTTTTT
. | TRBJ1-2 | few | TRBV2 | CASVKVIPRGIYGYTF | TGTGCCAGCGTTAAGGTCATACCTAGGGGGATCTATGGCTACACCTTC
. | TRBJ2-3 | . | TRBV5-5 | CASSRRAPSTDTQYF | TGTGCCAGCAGCCGCAGGGCGCCGAGCACAGATACGCAGTATTTT
. | TRBJ2-1 | . | TRBV5-1 | CASSPRLGGFF | TGCGCCAGCAGCCCCAGACTAGGAGGGTTCTTC
. | TRBJ2-3 | . | TRBV3-1 | CASSQGEAQYF | TGTGCCAGCAGCCAGGGGGAGGCGCAGTATTTT
. | TRBJ1-3 | . | TRBV7-9 | CASSFFGGSGNTIYF | TGTGCCAGCAGCTTTTTTGGGGGCTCTGGAAACACCATATATTTT
TRBD2 | TRBJ2-2 | . | TRBV6-1 | CASSTTSGRWIGELFF | TGTGCCAGCAGCACGACTAGCGGGAGGTGGATAGGGGAGCTGTTTTTT
. | TRBJ1-1 | many | TRBV20-1 | CSGKKMNTEAFF | TGCAGTGGAAAGAAGATGAACACTGAAGCTTTCTTT
TRBD1 | TRBJ1-2 | few | TRBV5-1 | CASSTSTGNYGYTF | TGCGCCAGCAGCACGTCGACAGGGAATTATGGCTACACCTTC